What follows is one T cell receptor beta chain and its context. The entry originates in a study of T cell changes during pregnancy in multiple sclerosis. Profiled with immunoSEQ multiplex PCR; TCRdb holds only in-frame clones, not every one. The sample includes 65,000 to 75,000 clones, 92% of them seen just once. The CDR3 spans 12 residues. Germline CDR1 reads GTSNPN; CDR2 reads SVGIG (reference sequence). Trimming took off 1 base at V and 4 bases at J, with 7 bases between the two ends. This chain uses TRBV30 with TRBJ2-5; a possible D gene is TRBD1 (6 bases). The sequence was obtained from a female donor in good health, enrolled as a control in a pregnancy study. Sequencing was performed on peripheral blood, taken after pregnancy. CDR3 in amino acids: CAWSEGGETQYF. CDR3 in DNA: TGTGCCTGGAGTGAAGGGGGAGAGACCCAGTACTTC.